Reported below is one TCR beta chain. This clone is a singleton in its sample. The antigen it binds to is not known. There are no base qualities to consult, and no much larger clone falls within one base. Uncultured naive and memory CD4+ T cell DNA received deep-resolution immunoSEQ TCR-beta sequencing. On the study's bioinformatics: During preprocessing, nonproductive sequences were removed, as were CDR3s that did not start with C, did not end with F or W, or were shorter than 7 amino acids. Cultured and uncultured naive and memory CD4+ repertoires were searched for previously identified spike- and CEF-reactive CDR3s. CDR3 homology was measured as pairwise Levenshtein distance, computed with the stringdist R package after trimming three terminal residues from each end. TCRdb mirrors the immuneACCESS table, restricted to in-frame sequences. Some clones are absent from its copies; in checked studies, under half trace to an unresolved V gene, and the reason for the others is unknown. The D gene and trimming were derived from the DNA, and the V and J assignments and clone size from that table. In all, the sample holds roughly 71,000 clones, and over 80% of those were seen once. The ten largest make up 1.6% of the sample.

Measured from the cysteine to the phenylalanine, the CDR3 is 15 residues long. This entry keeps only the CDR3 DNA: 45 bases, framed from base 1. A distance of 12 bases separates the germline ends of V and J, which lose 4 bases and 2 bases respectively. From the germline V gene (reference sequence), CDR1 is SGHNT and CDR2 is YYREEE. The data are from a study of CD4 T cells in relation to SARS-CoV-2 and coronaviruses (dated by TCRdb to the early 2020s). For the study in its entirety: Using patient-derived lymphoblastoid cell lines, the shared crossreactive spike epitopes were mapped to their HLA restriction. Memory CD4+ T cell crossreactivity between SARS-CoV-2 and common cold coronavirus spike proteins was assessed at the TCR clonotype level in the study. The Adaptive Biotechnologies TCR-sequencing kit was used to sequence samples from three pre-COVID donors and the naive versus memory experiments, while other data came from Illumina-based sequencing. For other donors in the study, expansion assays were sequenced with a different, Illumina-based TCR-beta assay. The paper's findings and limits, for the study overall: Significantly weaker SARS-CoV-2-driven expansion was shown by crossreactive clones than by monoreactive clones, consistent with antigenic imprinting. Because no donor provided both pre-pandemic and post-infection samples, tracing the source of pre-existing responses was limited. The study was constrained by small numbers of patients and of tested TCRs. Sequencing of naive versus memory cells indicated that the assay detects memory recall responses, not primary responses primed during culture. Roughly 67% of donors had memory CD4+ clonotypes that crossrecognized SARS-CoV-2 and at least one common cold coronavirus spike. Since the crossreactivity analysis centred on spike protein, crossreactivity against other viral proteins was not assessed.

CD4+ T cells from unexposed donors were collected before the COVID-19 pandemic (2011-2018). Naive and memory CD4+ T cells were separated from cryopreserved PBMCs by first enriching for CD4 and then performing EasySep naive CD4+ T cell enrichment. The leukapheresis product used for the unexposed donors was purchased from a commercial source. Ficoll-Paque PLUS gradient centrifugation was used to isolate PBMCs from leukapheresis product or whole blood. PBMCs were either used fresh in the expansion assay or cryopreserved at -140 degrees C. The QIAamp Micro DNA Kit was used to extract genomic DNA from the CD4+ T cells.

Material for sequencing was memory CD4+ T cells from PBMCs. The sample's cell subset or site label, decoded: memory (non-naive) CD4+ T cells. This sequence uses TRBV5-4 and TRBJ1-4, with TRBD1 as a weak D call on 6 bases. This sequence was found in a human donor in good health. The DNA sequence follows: TGTGCCAGCAGCGCCACTACAGGGACTAATGAAAAACTGTTTTTT. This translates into CASSATTGTNEKLFF.